These T cell receptor beta chains were read from a single sample in a study of T cells in Graves' hyperthyroidism and ophthalmopathy. TCRdb analysed the multiplex PCR reads with MiXCR anew, one entry per CDR3 protein. The table lists fewer than 400,000 distinct CDR3 sequences, over 13% of them singletons. The sequenced sample was blood. The receptors were sampled from a middle-aged man with Graves' ophthalmopathy. Both conserved end residues are trimmed from each CDR3.

v_call cdr3_aa
TRBV18 ASSHTDRATYEQY
TRBV7-6 ASSLEAGTGLEQY
TRBV6-6 ASSYSGGAEAF
TRBV6-2/TRBV6-3 ASSYSTGRTYEQY
TRBV2 ASSRKGDSYGYT
TRBV19 ASSDSWDGEAF
TRBV3-1 ASRHHRGLDTEAF
TRBV10-3 AAGLAGETAQETQY
TRBV12-3/TRBV12-4 ASSLDPTYNEQF
TRBV5-1 ASSSGGSSDTQY
TRBV5-1 ASSKGEDSADTQY
TRBV28 ASSATGLATSYNEQF
TRBV28 ASSKGGLGYEQY
TRBV20-1 SARAGPGGTEAF
TRBV7-6 ASSLGPATYEQY
TRBV30 AWRRSGINTGELF
TRBV7-8 ASGLVTGGHNEQF
TRBV7-9 ASSLVGIPTQETQY
TRBV20-1 SAYRGKEQF
TRBV24-1 ATSDSFGRETYNEQF
TRBV3-1 ATHDQGSGYT
TRBV25-1 ASSETEQVRTDTQY
TRBV29-1 SARLDRGVDEQY
TRBV12-3/TRBV12-4 ASSLAGGGNEQF
TRBV5-4 ASSGRRGVGETQY
TRBV28 ASSLTGRGTEAF
TRBV28 ASRTTGSVSY
TRBV2 ASSESAGGRETQY
TRBV20-1 SARGSGLAGVGLRSQF
TRBV4-1 ASSQDRGTSGPYEQY
TRBV7-8 ASTNVGGTEAF
TRBV7-9 ASSLRVRGLAANTGELF
TRBV12-3/TRBV12-4 ASSIGEAGGNTIY
TRBV5-1 ASSLLPAGTPGDTGELF
TRBV20-1 SARVPGSGETQY
TRBV5-4 ASSAGGQFGHGYT
TRBV11-3 ASSRGTGNTEAF
TRBV6-1 ASSDSSGQIYEQY
TRBV24-1 ATSDSPGRGGNQPQH
TRBV12-3/TRBV12-4 ASSTRTGGPDTGELF
TRBV5-1 ASSRTPLGNTEAF
TRBV18 ASSPAGAPDEKLF
TRBV12-5 ASGTGTSRSGANVLT
TRBV19 ASNFQGGNQPQH
TRBV11-1 ASSLEGGSSDTQY
TRBV2 ASSEVLFVSMNTEAF
TRBV12-3/TRBV12-4 ASSRGHSYEQY
TRBV5-1 ASSLEGAQETQY
TRBV29-1 SVAAGAYEQY
TRBV7-2 ASSLDPRGALH
TRBV12-3/TRBV12-4 ASSLDRLTDTQY
TRBV12-3/TRBV12-4 ASSFGQQSNYGYT
TRBV5-1 ASSIGGGHEQY
TRBV29-1 SVDLTDNYGYT
TRBV6-6 ASSYSRTGGTEAF